These 32 T cell receptor beta chains originate from one sample sequenced in a study of cytomegalovirus exposure and HLA in healthy donors. 60 Vbeta and 13 Jbeta primers were used in PCR. Generated by immunoSEQ multiplex PCR, the TCRdb table keeps only in-frame clones and is missing some. The sample records 200,000 to 250,000 clones, about 80% being singletons. Sequencing was performed on PBMCs. The receptors originated from a man aged 35 to 55 in good health and CMV-seronegative.

The chain uses TRBV27 and TRBJ2-7, with D possibly TRBD2 on 7 matching bases. The germline V and J ends were trimmed by 6 bases and 7 bases, with 13 bases remaining between them. The CDR3 covers 12 residues. Per germline, CDR1 MNHEY and CDR2 SMNVEV (reference sequence). The CDR3, as DNA: TGTGCCAGCAGGGTAGGGGGAGGGGAGCAGTACTTC. Protein product: CASRVGGGEQYF.

The chain joins TRBV10-3 to TRBJ1-2; 7 positions agree with TRBD1. Germline CDR1 and CDR2: ENHRY and SYGVKD. Trimming cost V 2 bases and J 4 bases; bases outside gene matches: 1. The CDR3 runs to 13 residues. The CDR3 spells CAISEGTVYGYTF. CDR3 in DNA: TGTGCCATCAGTGAGGGGACAGTCTATGGCTACACCTTC.

This sequence joins TRBV27 and TRBJ2-2; no clear D. CDR3 size: 11 residues. V was cut by 6 bases and J by 4 bases, with 3 bases left in between. The germline gives CDR1 MNHEY, CDR2 SMNVEV (reference sequence). This chain's CDR3 is CASRSTGELFF. CDR3 DNA: TGTGCCAGCAGGAGCACCGGGGAGCTGTTTTTT.

This clone was counted once. This chain uses TRBV2 with TRBJ2-1; D is possibly TRBD2 (6 bases). The length of the CDR3 is 14 residues. Looked up from germline, CDR1 is SNHLY and CDR2 is FYNNEI. V was pared by 7 bases and J by 7 bases, with 17 bases between. The CDR3 bases are TGTGCCAGCATGCTAGCGCCGGAACCAAATGAGCAGTTCTTC. The encoded protein is CASMLAPEPNEQFF.

CDR3 sequence: CASSQEGADTQYF. In DNA form, the CDR3 reads TGCGCCAGCAGCCAAGAGGGGGCGGATACGCAGTATTTT. This chain links TRBV4-1 with TRBJ2-3, with D maybe TRBD1 (6 bases). With 0 bases removed from V and 6 bases from J, the gap between germline ends came to 7 bases. The CDR3 runs to 13 residues. Germline V lookup: CDR1 MGHRA, CDR2 YSYEKL.

CDR3 in amino acids: CASSSRETQYF. The CDR3 DNA reads TGTGCCAGCAGTAGTAGAGAGACCCAGTACTTC. The chain has TRBV2 and TRBJ2-5; D uncertain. This CDR3 has 11 amino acids. Germline-derived CDR1 and CDR2 are SNHLY and FYNNEI. Between the trimmed V and J ends, which lost 5 bases and 4 bases, there was a span of 5 bases.

This clone was seen only a few times. The chain is built from TRBV29-1 and TRBJ1-1, with 8 nucleotides matching TRBD1. V trimming: 4 bases; J trimming: 6 bases; junction bases outside the gene matches: 7. CDR3 size: 13 residues. Germline V gives CDR1 SQVTM, CDR2 ANQGSEA. The CDR3 region is CSVVGQGASEAFF. The CDR3 DNA reads TGCAGCGTTGTCGGTCAGGGGGCTTCTGAAGCTTTCTTT.

Worth noting for this clone: Other DNA sequences in this specimen translate into the identical CDR3. The chain joins TRBV11-2 to TRBJ1-1, with D possibly being TRBD1 (5 bases). With 1 base removed from V and 0 bases from J, the gap between germline ends came to 9 bases. CDR1 is SGHAT, CDR2 FQNNGV, per germline. The CDR3 length is 15 residues. The chain's CDR3 is CASSLARQLNTEAFF. The DNA of the CDR3 is TGTGCCAGCAGCTTAGCAAGACAGCTGAACACTGAAGCTTTCTTT.

CDR3 in amino acids: CASSQSLPLNHEQYF. CDR3 bases: TGCGCCAGCAGCCAGTCCCTACCGTTGAACCACGAGCAGTACTTC. The chain employs TRBV4-3 and TRBJ2-7; D ambiguous. The V and J ends lost 3 bases and 5 bases respectively, with 17 bases between them. This CDR3 spans 15 amino acids. The germline gives CDR1 LGHNA, CDR2 YSLEER.

The rearrangement links TRBV6-5 to TRBJ1-1; 7 bases agree with TRBD1. After removal of 8 bases from V and 1 base from J, the junction contained 7 bases not matched to a gene. The CDR3 contains 14 residues. Germline V CDR1 and CDR2: MNHEY, SVGAGI. CDR3 loop: CASRFRGANTEAFF. The DNA of the CDR3 is TGTGCCAGCCGTTTCAGGGGGGCGAACACTGAAGCTTTCTTT.

This rearrangement joins TRBV30 to TRBJ2-5; 7 nucleotides match TRBD2. The CDR3 runs 15 residues. Trimming at V came to 2 bases and at J to 5 bases, leaving 11 bases not matched to a gene. The germline V gene encodes CDR1 GTSNPN and CDR2 SVGIG (reference sequence). For the CDR3, the DNA is TGTGCCTGGAGTCGGGACTATGGGTCGAGCGAGACCCAGTACTTC. Translated: CAWSRDYGSSETQYF.

The chain is built from TRBV5-4 and TRBJ2-7, with D possibly TRBD2 on 6 matching bases. V was pared by 2 bases and J by 0 bases, with 6 bases between. The germline V gene encodes CDR1 SGHNT and CDR2 YYREEE (reference sequence). The CDR3 runs to 13 residues. The CDR3 is CASSFGGSYEQYF. The DNA for the CDR3 is TGTGCCAGCAGCTTCGGGGGCTCCTACGAGCAGTACTTC. Looking up the rest from reference TRBV5-4 and TRBJ2-7 gives the full variable domain: ETGVTQSPTHLIKTRGQQVTLRCSSQSGHNTVSWYQQALGQGPQFIFQYYREEENGRGNFPPRFSGLQFPNYSSELNVNALELDDSALYLCASSFGGSYEQYFGPGTRLTVT.

This clone was observed a few times. The chain couples TRBV28 to TRBJ2-7; unclear D gene. The CDR3 spans 11 residues. Trimming cost V 3 bases and J 3 bases, with 3 bases left between them. Germline CDR1 and CDR2: MDHEN and SYDVKM. DNA for the CDR3: TGTGCCAGCAGTTTCCTCTACGAGCAGTACTTC. Translated: CASSFLYEQYF.

This chain links TRBV5-6 with TRBJ2-2; no definite D call. The CDR3 consists of 13 residues. V was trimmed by 4 bases and J by 6 bases, leaving 10 bases between them. Germline V gene lookup returns CDR1 SGHDT and CDR2 YYEEEE. In DNA form, the CDR3 reads TGTGCCAGCAGCAGGCCCCGGGCCGGGGAGCTGTTTTTT. Protein sequence: CASSRPRAGELFF.

The V call is TRBV19, the J call TRBJ2-4; tentative D call: TRBD2 (5 bases). Germline V CDR1 and CDR2: LNHDA, SQIVND (reference sequence). The CDR3 has 14 amino acids. Deletions cut 5 bases from V and 1 base from J, with 9 bases between. This chain's CDR3 is CASSLRGAKNIQYF. The CDR3 nucleotides are TGTGCCAGTAGTCTTAGAGGGGCCAAAAACATTCAGTACTTC.

The gene calls are TRBV30 and TRBJ1-1; D unresolved. This CDR3 has 13 amino acids. Germline V gene data show CDR1 as GTSNPN and CDR2 as SVGIG (reference sequence). Trimming removed 4 bases at V and 6 bases at J, with 15 bases between. Here the CDR3 reads CAWTPSWAAEAFF. The CDR3 DNA reads TGTGCCTGGACGCCCTCGTGGGCAGCTGAAGCTTTCTTT.

The chain links TRBV5-5 to TRBJ1-2, with TRBD1 identical over 7 bases. The length of the CDR3 is 14 residues. In germline, CDR1 is SGHKS, CDR2 YYEKEE (reference sequence). V lost 3 bases and J lost 4; bases outside the gene matches: 6. Here the CDR3 reads CASSSKTGFYGYTF. The CDR3 DNA is TGTGCCAGCAGCTCTAAGACAGGGTTCTATGGCTACACCTTC.

V is TRBV15 and J is TRBJ2-1; 9 positions match TRBD1. Trimming removed 1 base from V and 7 bases from J; junction bases left unmatched: 14. The CDR3 covers 18 residues. CDR1 is LNHNV, CDR2 YYDKDF, per germline (reference sequence). CDR3: CATSRGSIMGQGKNEQFF. CDR3 in DNA: TGTGCCACCAGCAGAGGTTCAATAATGGGACAGGGTAAAAATGAGCAGTTCTTC.

The V call is TRBV7-2, the J call TRBJ1-5, with no clear D. The V gene's germline CDR1 is SGHTA and CDR2 FQGNSA. The CDR3 totals 14 residues. V was pared by 5 bases and J by 2 bases, with 10 bases between. This CDR3 reads CASSPTVGNQPQHF. The CDR3 bases are TGTGCCAGCAGCCCCACGGTGGGCAATCAGCCCCAGCATTTT.

The genes are TRBV6-5 and TRBJ2-3; 7 nucleotides match TRBD2. The CDR3 runs 15 residues. With V trimmed by 2 bases and J by 5 bases, 7 bases remained unmatched. Germline V CDR1 and CDR2: MNHEY, SVGAGI. The CDR3 loop is CASSYRGLRIDTQYF. The CDR3 bases are TGTGCCAGCAGTTACCGGGGACTACGTATAGATACGCAGTATTTT.

This clone showed up just a few times. The chain couples TRBV19 to TRBJ1-2; 8 positions agree with TRBD1. Trimming removed 0 bases from V and 11 bases from J; junction bases left unmatched: 8. Germline assignment: CDR1 LNHDA and CDR2 SQIVND (reference sequence). CDR3 length: 14 amino acids. The CDR3 region is CASSIDRDRSSYTF. In DNA form, the CDR3 reads TGTGCCAGTAGTATAGACCGGGACAGGTCCTCATACACCTTC.

The gene calls are TRBV7-9 and TRBJ2-7; 13 nucleotides align to TRBD2. The CDR3 length is 16 residues. In germline, CDR1 is SEHNR, CDR2 FQNEAQ (reference sequence). The trim removed 5 bases at V and 7 bases at J, leaving 11 bases unmatched. CDR3 loop: CASSPSRLAGGREQYF. CDR3 DNA: TGTGCCAGCAGCCCCTCCCGACTAGCGGGGGGCAGGGAGCAGTACTTC.

The chain links TRBV28 to TRBJ1-2, with 9 bases that match TRBD1. CDR3 size: 16 residues. Germline assignment: CDR1 MDHEN and CDR2 SYDVKM. The V gene end was trimmed by 5 bases and the J gene end by 7 bases; junction bases not matched to a gene: 14. CDR3 amino acids: CASSLGGTGTDFGYTF. The CDR3 DNA reads as TGTGCCAGCAGTCTAGGGGGGACAGGGACTGATTTTGGCTACACCTTC.

The chain carries TRBV2 and TRBJ2-4; 7 positions agree with TRBD2. The CDR3 runs to 13 residues. Germline V gene sequence: CDR1 SNHLY, CDR2 FYNNEI. V was pared by 8 bases and J by 6 bases, with 7 bases of the junction left unmatched. CDR3 coding DNA: TGTGCCAGCGGAGGGGCGGGAGCAAACATTCAGTACTTC. Translated: CASGGAGANIQYF.

This clone was observed once. The chain is built from TRBV6-5 and TRBJ2-5; TRBD2 aligns across 8 bases. The CDR3 runs 16 residues. V lost 0 bases to trimming and J lost 5 bases; unmatched junction nucleotides: 8. Looked up from germline, CDR1 is MNHEY and CDR2 is SVGAGI. DNA of the CDR3: TGTGCCAGCAGTTACTCGTCACGGGGGGGGAAGGAGACCCAGTACTTC. Amino acids: CASSYSSRGGKETQYF.

The chain combines TRBV5-8 with TRBJ1-2, with a possible D match to TRBD1 (6 bases). CDR3 length equals 14 residues. CDR1 and CDR2 from the germline V gene are SGHTS and YDEGEE. V dropped 0 bases and J dropped 4 bases, with 10 bases sitting between them. As DNA, the CDR3 is TGTGCCAGCAGCTTGGGGACAGATACCTATGGCTACACCTTC. It is translated as CASSLGTDTYGYTF. The full variable domain, its missing parts supplied by reference TRBV5-8 and TRBJ1-2, is EAGVTQSPTHLIKTRGQQATLRCSPISGHTSVYWYQQALGLGLQFLLWYDEGEERNRGNFPPRFSGRQFPNYSSELNVNALELEDSALYLCASSLGTDTYGYTFGSGTRLTVV.

Turning to this clone: A read error may account for a junction end that differs from germline. The rearrangement links TRBV10-3 to TRBJ2-7; 9 nucleotides match TRBD1. There are 16 residues in the CDR3. Looked up from germline, CDR1 is ENHRY and CDR2 is SYGVKD. The CDR3 is CAIRGGTQGAYVPTVF. The DNA of the CDR3 is TGTGCCATCAGGGGAGGGACACAGGGGGCCTATGTCCCGACCGTCTTC.

The table lists this clone with a few counts. The CDR3 region is CASSIRGLSSGNTIYF. The CDR3 coding sequence is TGTGCCAGTAGTATAAGGGGGCTCAGCTCTGGAAACACCATATATTTT. The chain carries TRBV19 and TRBJ1-3; TRBD1 matches at 7 bases. Germline V gene lookup returns CDR1 LNHDA and CDR2 SQIVND (reference sequence). This CDR3 contains 16 residues. The ends lost 2 bases at V and 0 bases at J; junction bases unmatched: 4.

The chain has TRBV7-2 and TRBJ2-3, with D unresolved. Deletions cut 3 bases from V and 0 bases from J, with 7 bases between. The CDR3 runs 14 residues. Germline loops: CDR1 SGHTA, CDR2 FQGNSA. CDR3 residues: CASSLLGSTDTQYF. The CDR3 nucleotides are TGTGCCAGCAGCTTGCTAGGAAGCACAGATACGCAGTATTTT. Using reference TRBV7-2 and TRBJ2-3 for the parts outside the CDR3, the full variable domain is GAGVSQSPSNKVTEKGKDVELRCDPISGHTALYWYRQSLGQGLEFLIYFQGNSAPDKSGLPSDRFSAERTGGSVSTLTIQRTQQEDSAVYLCASSLLGSTDTQYFGPGTRLTVL.

The V gene is TRBV6-1, the J gene TRBJ2-1; 10 bases line up with TRBD2. The trim removed 6 bases at V and 7 bases at J, leaving 6 bases unmatched. CDR1 and CDR2 from the germline V gene are MNHNS and SASEGT. This CDR3 contains 14 residues. The CDR3 here is CASSPSGSRNEQFF. The DNA of the CDR3 is TGTGCCAGCAGCCCTAGCGGGAGCAGGAATGAGCAGTTCTTC.

The chain employs TRBV9 and TRBJ2-2, with TRBD2 matching over 7 bases. The CDR3 length is 16 residues. Germline V gives CDR1 SGDLS, CDR2 YYNGEE. Trimming cost V 3 bases and J 6 bases; bases outside gene matches: 11. The CDR3 spells CASSAGTTRGAGELFF. The CDR3 region has the DNA TGTGCCAGCAGCGCTGGGACTACTCGGGGTGCCGGGGAGCTGTTTTTT.

V gene TRBV29-1 combines with J gene TRBJ2-7; weak D call: TRBD1 (7 bases). Trimming removed 4 bases at V and 1 base at J, with 14 bases between. The CDR3 is 14 amino acids. CDR1 and CDR2 from the germline V gene are SQVTM and ANQGSEA. The CDR3 here is CSVVIQGTSYEQYF. The CDR3 nucleotides read TGCAGCGTTGTGATACAGGGGACTTCCTACGAGCAGTACTTC.